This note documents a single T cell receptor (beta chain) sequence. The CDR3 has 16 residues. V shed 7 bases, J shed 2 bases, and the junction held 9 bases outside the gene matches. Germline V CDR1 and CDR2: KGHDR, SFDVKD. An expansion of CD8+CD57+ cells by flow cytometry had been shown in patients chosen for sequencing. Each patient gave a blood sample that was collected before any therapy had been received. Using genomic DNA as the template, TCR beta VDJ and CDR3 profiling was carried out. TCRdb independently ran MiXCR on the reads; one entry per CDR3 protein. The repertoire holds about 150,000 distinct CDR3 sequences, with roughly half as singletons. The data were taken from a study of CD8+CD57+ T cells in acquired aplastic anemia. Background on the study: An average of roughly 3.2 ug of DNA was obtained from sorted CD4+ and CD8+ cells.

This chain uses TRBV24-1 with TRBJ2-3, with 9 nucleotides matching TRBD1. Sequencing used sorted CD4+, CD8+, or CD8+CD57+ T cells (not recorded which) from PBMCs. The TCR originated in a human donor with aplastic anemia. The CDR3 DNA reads TGTGCCACCAGATCACCCAGGACAGGGGACACAGATACGCAGTATTTT. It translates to CATRSPRTGDTDTQYF.